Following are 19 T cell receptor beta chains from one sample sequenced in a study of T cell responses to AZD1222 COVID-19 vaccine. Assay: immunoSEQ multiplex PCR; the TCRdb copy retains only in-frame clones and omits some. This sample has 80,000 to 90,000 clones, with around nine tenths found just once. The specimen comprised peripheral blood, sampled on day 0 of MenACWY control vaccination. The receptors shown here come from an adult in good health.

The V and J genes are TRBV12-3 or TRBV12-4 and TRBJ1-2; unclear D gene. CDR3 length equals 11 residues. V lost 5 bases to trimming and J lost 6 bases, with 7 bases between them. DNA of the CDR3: TGTGCCAGCAGTCCCTTGGATGGCTACACCTTC. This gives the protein CASSPLDGYTF.

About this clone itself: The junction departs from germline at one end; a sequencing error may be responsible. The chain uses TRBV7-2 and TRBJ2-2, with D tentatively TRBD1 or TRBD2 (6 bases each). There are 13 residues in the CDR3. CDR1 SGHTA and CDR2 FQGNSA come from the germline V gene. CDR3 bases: TGTGCCAGCAGCCCGCGGACAGCCGGGGGGCTGTTTTTT. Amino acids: CASSPRTAGGLFF.

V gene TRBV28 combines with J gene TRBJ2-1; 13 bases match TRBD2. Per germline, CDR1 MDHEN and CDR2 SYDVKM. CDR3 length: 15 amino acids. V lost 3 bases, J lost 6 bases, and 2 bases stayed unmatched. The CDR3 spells CASSFGLAGANEQFF. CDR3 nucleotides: TGTGCCAGCAGTTTCGGACTAGCGGGAGCCAATGAGCAGTTCTTC.

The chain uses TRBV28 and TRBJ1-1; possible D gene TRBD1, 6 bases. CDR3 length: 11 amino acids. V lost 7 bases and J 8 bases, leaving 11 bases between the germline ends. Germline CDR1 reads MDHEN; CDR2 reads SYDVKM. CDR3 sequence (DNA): TGTGCCAGCACCGAGGACAGCGAAGCTTTCTTT. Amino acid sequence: CASTEDSEAFF.

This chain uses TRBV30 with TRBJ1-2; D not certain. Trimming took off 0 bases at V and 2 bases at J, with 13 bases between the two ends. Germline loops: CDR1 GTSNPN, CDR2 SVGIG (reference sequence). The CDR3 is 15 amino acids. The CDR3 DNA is TGTGCCTGGAGTGTGATGGGCCGGCTAAACTATGGCTACACCTTC. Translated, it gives CAWSVMGRLNYGYTF.

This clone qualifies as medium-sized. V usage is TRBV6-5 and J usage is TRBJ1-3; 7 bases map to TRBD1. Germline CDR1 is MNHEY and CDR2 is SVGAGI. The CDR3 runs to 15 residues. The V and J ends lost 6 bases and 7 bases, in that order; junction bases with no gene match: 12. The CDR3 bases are TGTGCCAGCAGCTACCATCAACAGGGGAAGAACACCATATATTTT. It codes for CASSYHQQGKNTIYF.

The CDR3 loop is CASSYLGNEKLFF. DNA of the CDR3: TGTGCCAGCAGTTACCTGGGGAATGAAAAACTGTTTTTT. The chain couples TRBV6-6 to TRBJ1-4; D unclear. Germline V gives CDR1 MNHNY, CDR2 SVGAGI (reference sequence). This CDR3 spans 13 amino acids. V was shortened by 2 bases and J by 5 bases, with 6 bases between the two germline ends.

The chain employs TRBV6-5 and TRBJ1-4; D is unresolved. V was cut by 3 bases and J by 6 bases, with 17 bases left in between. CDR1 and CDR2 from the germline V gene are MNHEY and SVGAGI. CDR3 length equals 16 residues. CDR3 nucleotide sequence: TGTGCCAGCAGTTATAATTCGATGGGTGGGGATGAAAAACTGTTTTTT. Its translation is CASSYNSMGGDEKLFF.

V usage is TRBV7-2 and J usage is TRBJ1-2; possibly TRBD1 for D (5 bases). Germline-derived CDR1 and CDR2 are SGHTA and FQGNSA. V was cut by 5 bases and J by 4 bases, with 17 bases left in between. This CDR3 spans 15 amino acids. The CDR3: CASSRGGGRPYGYTF. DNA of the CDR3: TGTGCCAGCAGCAGGGGCGGGGGACGTCCCTATGGCTACACCTTC. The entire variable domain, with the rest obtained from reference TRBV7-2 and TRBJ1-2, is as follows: GAGVSQSPSNKVTEKGKDVELRCDPISGHTALYWYRQSLGQGLEFLIYFQGNSAPDKSGLPSDRFSAERTGGSVSTLTIQRTQQEDSAVYLCASSRGGGRPYGYTFGSGTRLTVV.

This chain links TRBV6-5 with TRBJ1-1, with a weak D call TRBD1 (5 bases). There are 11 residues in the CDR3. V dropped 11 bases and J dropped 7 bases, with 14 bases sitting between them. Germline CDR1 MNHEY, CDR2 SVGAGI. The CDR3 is CAGEGIYEAFF. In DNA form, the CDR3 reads TGTGCCGGAGAGGGGATTTATGAAGCTTTCTTT.

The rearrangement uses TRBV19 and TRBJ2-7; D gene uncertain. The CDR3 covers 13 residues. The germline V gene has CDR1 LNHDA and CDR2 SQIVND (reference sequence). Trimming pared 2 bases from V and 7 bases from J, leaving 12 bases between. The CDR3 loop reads CASSIRSMTEQYF. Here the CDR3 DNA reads TGTGCCAGTAGTATACGAAGTATGACAGAGCAGTACTTC.

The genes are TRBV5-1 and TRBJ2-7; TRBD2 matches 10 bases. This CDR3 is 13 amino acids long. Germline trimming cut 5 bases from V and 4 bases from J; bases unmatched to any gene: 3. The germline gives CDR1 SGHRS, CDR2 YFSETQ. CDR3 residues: CASSSAGGYEQYF. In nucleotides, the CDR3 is TGCGCCAGCAGTTCAGCGGGAGGGTACGAGCAGTACTTC.

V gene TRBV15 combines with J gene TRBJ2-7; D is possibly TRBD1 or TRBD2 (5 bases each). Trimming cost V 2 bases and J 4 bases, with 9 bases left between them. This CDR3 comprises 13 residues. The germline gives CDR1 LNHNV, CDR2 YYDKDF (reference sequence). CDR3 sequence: CATSRTGRYEQYF. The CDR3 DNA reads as TGTGCCACCAGCAGAACGGGACGGTACGAGCAGTACTTC.

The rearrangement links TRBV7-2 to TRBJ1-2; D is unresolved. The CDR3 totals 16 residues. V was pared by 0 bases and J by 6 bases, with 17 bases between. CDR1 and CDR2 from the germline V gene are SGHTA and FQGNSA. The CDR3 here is CASSLALGIKKDGYTF. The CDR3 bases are TGTGCCAGCAGCTTAGCGTTGGGGATTAAGAAAGATGGCTACACCTTC.

CDR3 amino acids: CASSPLVDSTDTQYF. The CDR3 nucleotides read TGTGCCAGCTCACCCCTCGTCGACAGCACAGATACGCAGTATTTT. The gene calls are TRBV18 and TRBJ2-3, with D hard to call. The CDR3 is 15 amino acids. Germline-derived CDR1 and CDR2 are KGHSH and LQKENI. V lost 3 bases, J lost 0 bases, and 10 bases lay in between.

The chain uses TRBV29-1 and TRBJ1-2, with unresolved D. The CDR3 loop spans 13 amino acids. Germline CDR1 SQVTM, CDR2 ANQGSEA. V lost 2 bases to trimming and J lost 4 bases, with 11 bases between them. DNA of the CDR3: TGCAGCGTTGAAATTGCCAGGCGCTATGGCTACACCTTC. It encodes CSVEIARRYGYTF.

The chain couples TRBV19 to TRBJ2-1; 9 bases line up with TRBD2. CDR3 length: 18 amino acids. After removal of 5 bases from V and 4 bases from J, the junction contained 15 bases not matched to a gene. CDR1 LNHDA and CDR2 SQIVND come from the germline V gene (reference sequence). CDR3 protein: CASSWAGGPTRLYNEQFF. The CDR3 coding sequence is TGTGCCAGTAGTTGGGCGGGAGGGCCGACGCGACTATACAATGAGCAGTTCTTC.

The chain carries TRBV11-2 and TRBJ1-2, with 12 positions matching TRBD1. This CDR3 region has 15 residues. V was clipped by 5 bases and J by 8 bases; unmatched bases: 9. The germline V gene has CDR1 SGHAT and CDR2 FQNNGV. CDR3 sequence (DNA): TGTGCCAGCAGCACTCCGGGACAGGGGGCGCGCGGCTACACCTTC. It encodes CASSTPGQGARGYTF.

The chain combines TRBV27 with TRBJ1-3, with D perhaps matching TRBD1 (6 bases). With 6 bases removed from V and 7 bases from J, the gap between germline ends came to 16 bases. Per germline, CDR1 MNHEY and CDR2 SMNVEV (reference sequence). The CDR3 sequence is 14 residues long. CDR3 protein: CASRTGPSGNTIYF. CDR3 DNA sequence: TGTGCCAGCAGAACAGGGCCGAGTGGCAACACCATATATTTT.